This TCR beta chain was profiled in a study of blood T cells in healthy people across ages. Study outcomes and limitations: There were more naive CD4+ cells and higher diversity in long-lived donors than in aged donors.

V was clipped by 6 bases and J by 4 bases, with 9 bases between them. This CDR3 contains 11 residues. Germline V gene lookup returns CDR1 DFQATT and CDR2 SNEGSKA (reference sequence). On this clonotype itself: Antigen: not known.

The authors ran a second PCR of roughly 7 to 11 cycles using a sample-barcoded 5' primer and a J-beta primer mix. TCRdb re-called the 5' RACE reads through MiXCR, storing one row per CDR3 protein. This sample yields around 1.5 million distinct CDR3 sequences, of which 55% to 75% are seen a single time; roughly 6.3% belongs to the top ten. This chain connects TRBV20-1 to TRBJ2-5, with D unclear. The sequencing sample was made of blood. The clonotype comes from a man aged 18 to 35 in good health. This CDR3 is CSARKGETQYF. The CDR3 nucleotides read TGCAGTGCGAGAAAAGGAGAGACCCAGTACTTC.